Below, 19 T cell receptor beta chains from the same sample are listed, as sequenced in a study of shared clonotypes between healthy human individuals (dated by TCRdb to the early 2020s). The receptor library was made with the immunoSEQ multiplex PCR assay. TCRdb took this table from immuneACCESS and kept in-frame rearrangements with V and J called. Such tables lack part of the clones; where checked against another copy, unresolved V genes explain under half of the gap, and the rest is unexplained. The sample profile shows some 530,000 clones; 65% to 85% of them were found once. Roughly 12% of the sample comes from the top ten. Material: PBMCs. These receptors all come from a middle-aged woman in good health. Some clones in this sample may be carry-over from other donors' samples.

About this clone: This sequence is one base from a far larger clone and is likely a read error. The J gene is TRBJ2-1, the V gene TRBV6-4, with 11 bases matching TRBD2. In germline, CDR1 is MRHNA, CDR2 SNTAGT. This CDR3 is 15 amino acids long. The CDR3 here is CASGEGLADINEQFF. The CDR3 nucleotides read TGTGCCAGCGGTGAGGGACTAGCGGATATCAATGAGCAGTTCTTC.

The rearrangement uses TRBV4-1 and TRBJ2-5; no definite D call. The germline V gene encodes CDR1 MGHRA and CDR2 YSYEKL. The CDR3 runs 16 residues. The V and J ends lost 3 bases and 3 bases respectively, with 17 bases between them. The CDR3 nucleotides are TGCGCCAGCAGCCAGGGTTCCTCAGGAACGAAAGAGACCCAGTACTTC. Translated, it gives CASSQGSSGTKETQYF.

The CDR3 spells CSARIANEQFF. In nucleotides, the CDR3 is TGCAGTGCAAGAATAGCGAATGAGCAGTTCTTC. The chain couples TRBV20-1 to TRBJ2-1; D perhaps matches TRBD2 (5 bases). V was trimmed by 6 bases and J by 7 bases, leaving 10 bases between them. Germline-derived CDR1 and CDR2 are DFQATT and SNEGSKA (reference sequence). The CDR3 is 11 amino acids.

Remarks on this clone: Other DNA sequences within the sample encode an identical CDR3. J is TRBJ2-1 and V is TRBV2; 9 bases agree with TRBD1. CDR1 is SNHLY, CDR2 FYNNEI, per germline. V was clipped by 6 bases and J by 8 bases; unmatched bases: 2. This CDR3 spans 12 amino acids. The CDR3 region is CASRGQGHEQFF. DNA for the CDR3: TGTGCCAGCAGGGGACAGGGCCATGAGCAGTTCTTC. The full variable domain, completed using reference TRBV2 and TRBJ2-1, is EPEVTQTPSHQVTQMGQEVILRCVPISNHLYFYWYRQILGQKVEFLVSFYNNEISEKSEIFDDQFSVERPDGSNFTLKIRSTKLEDSAMYFCASRGQGHEQFFGPGTRLTVL.

The chain combines TRBV6-1 with TRBJ2-1, with D possibly TRBD2 on 5 matching bases. Trimming cost V 2 bases and J 8 bases, with 16 bases left between them. CDR1 MNHNS and CDR2 SASEGT come from the germline V gene. This CDR3 is 15 amino acids long. The CDR3 DNA reads as TGTGCCAGCAGTGAAATGAGACGGGGAAGCGATGAGCAGTTCTTC. Residues: CASSEMRRGSDEQFF.

The V and J genes are TRBV7-2 and TRBJ2-1, with TRBD1 matching 11 bases. The ends lost 5 bases at V and 6 bases at J; junction bases unmatched: 0. There are 13 residues in the CDR3. CDR1 is SGHTA and CDR2 is FQGNSA in the germline V gene. CDR3 protein: CASSGQGANEQFF. In DNA, the CDR3 is TGTGCCAGCAGCGGACAGGGGGCCAATGAGCAGTTCTTC.

This clone came up once. The chain joins TRBV7-9 to TRBJ1-4; weak D call: TRBD1 (5 bases). The CDR3 consists of 14 residues. Trimming pared 3 bases from V and 5 bases from J, leaving 10 bases between. In germline, CDR1 is SEHNR, CDR2 FQNEAQ (reference sequence). The CDR3: CASSFGTQNEKLFF. CDR3 sequence (DNA): TGTGCCAGCAGCTTCGGGACCCAGAATGAAAAACTGTTTTTT. Together with reference TRBV7-9 and TRBJ1-4, the CDR3 gives the full variable domain: DTGVSQNPRHKITKRGQNVTFRCDPISEHNRLYWYRQTLGQGPEFLTYFQNEAQLEKSRLLSDRFSAERPKGSFSTLEIQRTEQGDSAMYLCASSFGTQNEKLFFGSGTQLSVL.

The sample holds a few counts of this clone. The chain links TRBV18 to TRBJ1-5; D possibly corresponds to TRBD1 (5 bases). Germline values: CDR1 KGHSH, CDR2 LQKENI. Trimming took off 3 bases at V and 5 bases at J, with 8 bases between the two ends. This CDR3 has 13 residues. The CDR3 loop is CASSPGPYQPQHF. DNA for the CDR3: TGTGCCAGCTCACCGGGGCCTTATCAGCCCCAGCATTTT.

The gene calls are TRBV5-6 and TRBJ2-2; D possibly matches TRBD1 or TRBD2 (5 bases each). Germline V gene data show CDR1 as SGHDT and CDR2 as YYEEEE. V was shortened by 9 bases and J by 5 bases, with 26 bases between the two germline ends. The CDR3 is 17 amino acids. The CDR3 DNA reads as TGTGCCACCAGTAGGGGCGGGTATATCCCAGGGACCGGGGAGCTGTTTTTT. It yields the protein CATSRGGYIPGTGELFF.

This clone was counted between two and nine times. A far larger clone is only one base removed, so a read error is likely. The CDR3 is CSVEGVWTNYGYTF. The DNA for the CDR3 is TGCAGCGTTGAAGGCGTATGGACGAACTATGGCTACACCTTC. This rearrangement joins TRBV29-1 to TRBJ1-2; D unclear. Trimming removed 1 base at V and 2 bases at J, with 11 bases between. The length of the CDR3 is 14 residues. Germline V lookup: CDR1 SQVTM, CDR2 ANQGSEA.

This rearrangement joins TRBV6-1 to TRBJ2-1; TRBD2 agrees at 8 bases. V was clipped by 3 bases and J by 7 bases; unmatched bases: 8. Per the germline V gene, CDR1 is MNHNS and CDR2 is SASEGT. CDR3 length: 15 residues. The CDR3 nucleotides read TGTGCCAGCAGTGAGGAGCGGGAGCTATGGAATGAGCAGTTCTTC. Translating gives CASSEERELWNEQFF.

This rearrangement joins TRBV10-2 to TRBJ2-3, with a weak D call TRBD1 (6 bases). The V end was cut by 6 bases, the J end by 6 bases, with 16 bases between. This CDR3 region has 14 residues. In germline, CDR1 is WSHSY, CDR2 SAAADI. The CDR3 region is CASRGASNTDTQYF. The CDR3 nucleotides read TGCGCCAGCAGGGGGGCTAGCAACACCGATACGCAGTATTTT.

The chain carries TRBV2 and TRBJ2-7; D may be TRBD1 (5 bases). This CDR3 contains 13 residues. Trimming left V 4 bases short and J 5 bases short, with 12 bases between. Germline CDR1 is SNHLY and CDR2 is FYNNEI. The CDR3 loop is CASSGFRVHEQYF. CDR3 nucleotide sequence: TGTGCCAGCAGTGGATTCAGGGTCCACGAGCAGTACTTC.

On this clone: With a far larger clone one base away, a read error is the likely cause. The sample contains more than one DNA sequence encoding this CDR3. The gene calls are TRBV29-1 and TRBJ1-1; D perhaps matches TRBD1 (5 bases). This CDR3 has 14 residues. Looked up from germline, CDR1 is SQVTM and CDR2 is ANQGSEA. This chain's CDR3 is CSVLGWGSDTEAFF. CDR3 sequence (DNA): TGTAGCGTCCTCGGGTGGGGGTCGGACACTGAAGCTTTCTTT.

The chain combines TRBV19 with TRBJ1-1; weak D call: TRBD1 (6 bases). Trimming shortened V by 8 bases and J by 0 bases, and 13 bases separated the two germline ends. Looked up from germline, CDR1 is LNHDA and CDR2 is SQIVND (reference sequence). CDR3 length: 14 amino acids. The CDR3 nucleotides read TGTGCCAGTTTGAACAGGGCATTGAACACTGAAGCTTTCTTT. Its protein product is CASLNRALNTEAFF.

The chain is built from TRBV28 and TRBJ2-3; 9 nucleotides match TRBD2. After removal of 5 bases from V and 4 bases from J, the junction contained 7 bases not matched to a gene. The CDR3 length is 15 residues. Germline loops: CDR1 MDHEN, CDR2 SYDVKM. CDR3 loop: CASSPQLAGSDTQYF. Here the CDR3 DNA reads TGTGCCAGCAGTCCCCAGCTAGCGGGGTCAGATACGCAGTATTTT.

This clone is a singleton in its sample. The chain employs TRBV5-1 and TRBJ2-1; the match to TRBD2 covers 13 bases. The V gene end was trimmed by 1 base and the J gene end by 1 base; junction bases not matched to a gene: 11. Germline assignment: CDR1 SGHRS and CDR2 YFSETQ. The CDR3 covers 20 residues. DNA for the CDR3: TGCGCCAGCAGCTTGATTGGTCCGGGACTAGCGGGAAGGTCCTACAATGAGCAGTTCTTC. Translating it yields CASSLIGPGLAGRSYNEQFF.

About this clone itself: Relative to the germline gene, one junction end is altered; a read error may explain this. The gene calls are TRBV29-1 and TRBJ1-1, with D tentatively TRBD1 (6 bases). The CDR3 length is 12 residues. Germline V lookup: CDR1 SQVTM, CDR2 ANQGSEA. For the CDR3, the DNA is TGCGGCGTTGAAAAGGGGGTAACTGAAGCTTTCTTT. Protein product: CGVEKGVTEAFF.

A word on this clone: A single base is all that separates this from a far larger clone, so a read error is likely. CDR3 residues: CAISESQDAPLGRSQFF. The CDR3 DNA reads TGTGCCATCAGTGAGTCACAGGATGCCCCGTTGGGCCGTTCGCAGTTCTTC. The J gene is TRBJ2-1, the V gene TRBV10-3; D possibly corresponds to TRBD1 (5 bases). This CDR3 comprises 17 residues. The V gene's germline CDR1 is ENHRY and CDR2 SYGVKD. The V and J ends lost 0 bases and 12 bases respectively, with 24 bases between them.